Presented here are 27 T cell receptor beta chains from one specimen sequenced in a study of blood T cells in healthy people across ages. Primed by a sample-barcoded 5' primer and a J-beta primer mix, a second PCR proceeded for about 6 to 12 cycles. TCRdb reanalysed the 5' RACE reads using MiXCR and keeps one entry per CDR3 protein. The sample gives fewer than 1,200,000 distinct CDR3 sequences, approximately 25% of which show up once; 0.75% is in the top ten. This sample was also put to use in a study of T cells of mothers and their children.

The sequenced sample consisted of blood. Receptor source: a girl aged 2-15 years in good health.

Notes on this clonotype: The junction shows a germline mismatch at one end, possibly a read error. The chain recombines TRBV6-2 or TRBV6-3 with TRBJ1-2; D may be TRBD1 (5 bases). The CDR3 is 12 residues long. Germline CDR1 and CDR2: MNHEY and SVGEGT. The CDR3 loop reads CASSYSRGLDTF. CDR3 nucleotides: TGCGCCAGCAGTTACTCGAGGGGCCTGGACACCTTC.

This clonotype was detected a few times. The rearrangement uses TRBV7-3 and TRBJ1-1; D uncertain. Germline assignment: CDR1 SGHTA and CDR2 FQGTGA. The CDR3 is made up of 13 amino acids. V lost 5 bases and J 5 bases, leaving 12 bases between the germline ends. The CDR3 protein is CASSPWTLTEAFF. CDR3 bases: TGTGCCAGCAGCCCATGGACGTTAACTGAAGCTTTCTTT.

The sample holds a few counts of this clonotype. The gene calls are TRBV29-1 and TRBJ2-1; D remains ambiguous. Germline loops: CDR1 SQVTM, CDR2 ANQGSEA. The CDR3 covers 13 residues. Trimming removed 5 bases at V and 10 bases at J, with 18 bases between. Written as DNA, the CDR3 is TGCAGCGTTCAAGCACTGGATGGTGTCGAGCAGTTCTTC. Translating gives CSVQALDGVEQFF.

This clonotype turned up a few times. The V call is TRBV7-9, the J call TRBJ1-3; D call uncertain. This CDR3 has 17 residues. Deletions cut 1 base from V and 3 bases from J, with 16 bases between. Germline CDR1 reads SEHNR; CDR2 reads FQNEAQ (reference sequence). CDR3 protein: CASSLGPDGDLGNTIYF. CDR3 DNA: TGTGCCAGCAGCTTAGGCCCGGACGGGGATCTTGGAAACACCATATATTTT.

This clonotype turned up a few times. This chain connects TRBV7-9 to TRBJ2-5; 13 bases match TRBD2. CDR1 SEHNR and CDR2 FQNEAQ come from the germline V gene (reference sequence). V shed 3 bases, J shed 5 bases, and the junction held 9 bases outside the gene matches. This CDR3 contains 17 residues. This CDR3 reads CASSFDGLAGVAETQYF. In nucleotides, the CDR3 is TGTGCCAGCAGCTTCGACGGACTAGCGGGAGTCGCCGAGACCCAGTACTTC.

The chain links TRBV29-1 to TRBJ2-1; 7 bases are shared with TRBD2. The V gene end was trimmed by 7 bases and the J gene end by 4 bases; junction bases not matched to a gene: 10. The CDR3 extends over 14 amino acids. Germline CDR1 and CDR2: SQVTM and ANQGSEA. CDR3 coding DNA: TGCAGCGCTTTTCTTACTAGCGCTTACAATGAGCAGTTCTTC. This encodes CSAFLTSAYNEQFF.

The V gene is TRBV5-5, the J gene TRBJ2-6; no clear D gene. Per germline, CDR1 SGHKS and CDR2 YYEKEE (reference sequence). V lost 0 bases, J lost 3 bases, and 7 bases lay in between. The CDR3 runs 15 residues. In nucleotides, the CDR3 is TGTGCCAGCAGCTTGGTCTGGGATGGGGCCAACGTCCTGACTTTC. As protein: CASSLVWDGANVLTF.

The chain links TRBV6-6 to TRBJ2-1; weak D call: TRBD2 (6 bases). Germline V gene data show CDR1 as MNHNY and CDR2 as SVGAGI (reference sequence). Trimming pared 6 bases from V and 9 bases from J, leaving 24 bases between. The CDR3 has 16 amino acids. CDR3 in DNA: TGTGCCAGCAGCGGGGGACTGGACCTTTGGGATCCTGAGCAGTTCTTC. As protein: CASSGGLDLWDPEQFF.

This clonotype was seen only a few times. V gene TRBV9 combines with J gene TRBJ2-3, with 8 bases that match TRBD1. The CDR3 runs to 16 residues. Germline trimming cut 2 bases from V and 2 bases from J; bases unmatched to any gene: 7. Germline loops: CDR1 SGDLS, CDR2 YYNGEE. Here the CDR3 reads CASSVQTGDPTDTQYF. Here the CDR3 DNA reads TGTGCCAGCAGCGTGCAGACAGGGGACCCCACAGATACGCAGTATTTT.

The rearrangement links TRBV25-1 to TRBJ2-5, with 10 bases that match TRBD1. J was trimmed by 7 bases and V by 3 bases; bases with no gene match: 2. The germline V gene encodes CDR1 MGHDK and CDR2 SYGVNS. This CDR3 is built from 13 residues. CDR3 DNA sequence: TGTGCCAGCAGTGACCGGGACAGGGGGACCCAGTACTTC. It specifies CASSDRDRGTQYF.

This clonotype came up a few times. The chain has TRBV10-3 and TRBJ2-7; D is ambiguous. The ends were cut back, 10 bases at V and 1 base at J, with 11 bases in the middle. The CDR3 is 12 amino acids. Germline-derived CDR1 and CDR2 are ENHRY and SYGVKD. CDR3 DNA: TGTGCCACCCAGGCCGGATCCTACGAGCAGTACTTC. It specifies CATQAGSYEQYF.

The chain couples TRBV7-9 to TRBJ2-1, with TRBD1 matching 10 bases. CDR1 is SEHNR, CDR2 FQNEAQ, per germline (reference sequence). The CDR3 is made up of 19 amino acids. J lost 9 bases, V lost 7 bases, and 24 bases had no gene match. The CDR3 DNA follows: TGTGCCAGCACCCAAGGGACAGGGGAATTAAGACCATTATGGGGTGAGCAGTTCTTC. Translated: CASTQGTGELRPLWGEQFF.

This clonotype has only a few counts. The rearrangement uses TRBV7-9 and TRBJ2-5, with D uncertain. V dropped 5 bases and J dropped 1 base, with 8 bases sitting between them. The CDR3 length is 13 residues. Looked up from germline, CDR1 is SEHNR and CDR2 is FQNEAQ (reference sequence). CDR3: CASSINPQETQYF. The DNA of the CDR3 is TGTGCCAGCAGCATCAACCCCCAAGAGACCCAGTACTTC. The variable domain in full, with the rest retrieved from reference TRBV7-9 and TRBJ2-5, is DTGVSQNPRHKITKRGQNVTFRCDPISEHNRLYWYRQTLGQGPEFLTYFQNEAQLEKSRLLSDRFSAERPKGSFSTLEIQRTEQGDSAMYLCASSINPQETQYFGPGTRLLVL.

There are a few counts of this clonotype. CDR3 in amino acids: CSAREGSTYEQYF. CDR3 nucleotide sequence: TGCAGTGCTAGAGAGGGTTCCACCTACGAGCAGTACTTC. J is TRBJ2-7 and V is TRBV20-1; the D is unclear. Germline loops: CDR1 DFQATT, CDR2 SNEGSKA (reference sequence). Trimming took off 0 bases at V and 2 bases at J, with 8 bases between the two ends. The CDR3 totals 13 residues.

This clonotype was detected only a few times. This chain joins TRBV29-1 and TRBJ2-7; no clear D. In germline, CDR1 is SQVTM, CDR2 ANQGSEA. The CDR3 spans 12 residues. V lost 8 bases and J 6 bases, leaving 17 bases between the germline ends. CDR3 in amino acids: CSQLGRTGEQYF. The CDR3 coding sequence is TGCAGCCAACTTGGGCGGACGGGCGAGCAGTACTTC.

Only a few counts were recorded for this clonotype. The chain carries TRBV20-1 and TRBJ2-4; TRBD2 matches at 7 bases. The germline gives CDR1 DFQATT, CDR2 SNEGSKA (reference sequence). Trimming cost V 3 bases and J 1 base; bases outside gene matches: 6. The CDR3 consists of 15 residues. CDR3 bases: TGCAGTGCTAGTGGGGGGGGTGGGGCCAAAAACATTCAGTACTTC. It translates to CSASGGGGAKNIQYF.

The V and J genes are TRBV5-1 and TRBJ2-5; no clear D. Trimming pared 1 base from V and 4 bases from J, leaving 11 bases between. CDR1 is SGHRS and CDR2 is YFSETQ in the germline V gene. This CDR3 is 14 amino acids long. The CDR3 spells CASSLITPTETQYF. The DNA of the CDR3 is TGCGCCAGCAGCTTGATAACCCCTACAGAGACCCAGTACTTC.

This chain uses TRBV12-3 or TRBV12-4 with TRBJ2-1; D is possibly TRBD2 (5 bases). Trimming stripped 6 bases from V and 7 bases from J, with 16 bases between. The CDR3 covers 14 residues. CDR3 DNA sequence: TGTGCCAGCAGGTCGGACGGGAACTCGAATGAGCAGTTCTTC. It yields the protein CASRSDGNSNEQFF.

This clonotype was counted between two and nine times. The chain has TRBV19 and TRBJ1-5; 10 bases map to TRBD1. The germline gives CDR1 LNHDA, CDR2 SQIVND (reference sequence). Trimming cost V 1 base and J 7 bases; bases outside gene matches: 10. The CDR3 length is 17 residues. The CDR3: CASSIANRDRGYQPQHF. CDR3 DNA: TGTGCCAGTAGTATAGCTAACCGGGACAGGGGATACCAGCCCCAGCATTTT.

This clonotype has just a few counts. The chain uses TRBV6-1 and TRBJ2-1; no firm D call. The germline V gene has CDR1 MNHNS and CDR2 SASEGT. The V end lost 6 bases, the J end lost 6 bases, and 18 bases lay between the germline ends. There are 15 residues in the CDR3. This chain's CDR3 is CASSQFQVRANEQFF. The CDR3 nucleotides read TGTGCCAGCAGCCAATTCCAAGTTCGGGCCAATGAGCAGTTCTTC.

J is TRBJ1-4 and V is TRBV7-2; D is unclear. From germline, CDR1 is SGHTA and CDR2 FQGNSA. The ends were cut back, 0 bases at V and 4 bases at J, with 9 bases in the middle. The CDR3 runs to 15 residues. CDR3 protein: CASSLAIDLNEKLFF. The CDR3 DNA sequence: TGTGCCAGCAGCTTAGCGATAGACCTTAATGAAAAACTGTTTTTT.

In this sample, this clonotype turned up a few times. The CDR3 protein is CATSRPGTGTHEQYF. The DNA for the CDR3 is TGTGCCACCAGCAGACCCGGGACAGGGACCCACGAGCAGTACTTC. V is TRBV15 and J is TRBJ2-7; 9 positions match TRBD1. Looked up from germline, CDR1 is LNHNV and CDR2 is YYDKDF (reference sequence). Unmatched junction bases numbered 7, after V lost 2 bases and J lost 5 bases. The CDR3 contains 15 residues.

This clonotype was detected only a few times. The CDR3 nucleotides are TGTGCCATCAGTGGATGGGACTTGAACACTGAAGCTTTCTTT. Translating it yields CAISGWDLNTEAFF. The V gene is TRBV10-3, the J gene TRBJ1-1; weak D call: TRBD1 (5 bases). CDR1 is ENHRY, CDR2 SYGVKD, per germline. CDR3 size: 14 residues. V lost 4 bases and J lost 0, with 9 bases in between.

As for this clonotype: It is likely a read error, because the conserved phenylalanine at the end of the CDR3 is missing. The V and J genes are TRBV3-1 and TRBJ2-5; 7 bases align to TRBD2. V was pared by 7 bases and J by 5 bases, with 13 bases of the junction left unmatched. Germline CDR1 LGHDT, CDR2 YNNKEL (reference sequence). The CDR3 consists of 15 residues. The DNA of the CDR3 is TGTGCCAGCACTCTCAGGGCGGGGGTTGAGGAGACCCAGTACCTC. Translating gives CASTLRAGVEETQYL.

This clonotype was observed a few times. V is TRBV24-1 and J is TRBJ1-1; no clear D. V gave up 4 bases and J gave up 4 bases, with 9 bases separating them. The germline V gene has CDR1 KGHDR and CDR2 SFDVKD. The CDR3 loop spans 13 amino acids. The DNA of the CDR3 is TGTGCCACCAGTGACTTGACCAGCACTGAAGCTTTCTTT. As protein: CATSDLTSTEAFF.

As DNA, the CDR3 is TGCAGCGTTACGGCCCTGAACACTGAAGCTTTCTTT. This gives the protein CSVTALNTEAFF. V usage is TRBV29-1 and J usage is TRBJ1-1; the D is unclear. Germline loops: CDR1 SQVTM, CDR2 ANQGSEA. The CDR3 loop spans 12 amino acids. V was trimmed by 5 bases and J by 0 bases, leaving 7 bases between them.

This clonotype occurred once. The chain has TRBV6-1 and TRBJ1-5, with D possibly being TRBD1 (5 bases). V lost 4 bases, J lost 4 bases, and 11 bases lay in between. The CDR3 covers 14 residues. Germline CDR1 and CDR2: MNHNS and SASEGT. CDR3 in amino acids: CASSGRVPNQPQHF. The DNA for the CDR3 is TGTGCCAGCAGTGGCAGGGTCCCTAATCAGCCCCAGCATTTT.